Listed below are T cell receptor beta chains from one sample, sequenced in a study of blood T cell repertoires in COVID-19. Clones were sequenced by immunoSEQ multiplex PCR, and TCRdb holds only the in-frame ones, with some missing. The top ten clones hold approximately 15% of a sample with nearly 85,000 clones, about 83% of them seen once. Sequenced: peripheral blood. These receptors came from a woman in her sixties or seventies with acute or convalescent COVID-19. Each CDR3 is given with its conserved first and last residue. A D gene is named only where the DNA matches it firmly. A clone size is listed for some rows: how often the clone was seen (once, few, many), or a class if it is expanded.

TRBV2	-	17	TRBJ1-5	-	CASSGGGKWGSNQPQHF	TGTGCCAGCAGTGGTGGGGGCAAATGGGGTAGCAATCAGCCCCAGCATTTT
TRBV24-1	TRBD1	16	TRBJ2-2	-	CATSDPGTGDTGELFF	TGTGCCACCAGTGACCCCGGGACAGGGGACACCGGGGAGCTGTTTTTT
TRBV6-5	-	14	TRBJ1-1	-	CASTYTGQGTEAFF	TGTGCCAGCACCTACACAGGTCAGGGGACTGAAGCTTTCTTT
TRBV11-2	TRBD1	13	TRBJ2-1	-	CASSPGGYNEQFF	TGTGCCAGCAGCCCAGGGGGTTACAATGAGCAGTTCTTC
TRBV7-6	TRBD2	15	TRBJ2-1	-	CASRLTGGSYNEQFF	TGTGCCAGCAGGTTAACGGGAGGCTCCTACAATGAGCAGTTCTTC
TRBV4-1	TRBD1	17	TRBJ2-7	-	CASSQPDRADTRHEQYF	TGCGCCAGCAGCCAACCGGACAGGGCCGACACTAGGCACGAGCAGTACTTC
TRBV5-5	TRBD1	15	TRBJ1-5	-	CASSPRGQQNQPQHF	TGTGCCAGCAGCCCCCGGGGACAGCAAAATCAGCCCCAGCATTTT
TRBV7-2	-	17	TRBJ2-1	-	CASSPPERGGSYNEQFF	TGTGCCAGCAGCCCCCCCGAGAGGGGGGGCTCCTACAATGAGCAGTTCTTC
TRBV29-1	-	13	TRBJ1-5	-	CSAQGEGNQPQHF	TGCAGCGCACAGGGTGAGGGGAATCAGCCCCAGCATTTT
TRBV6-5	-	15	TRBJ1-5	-	CASSSSPGGGGPQHF	TGTGCCAGCAGTTCCTCCCCAGGTGGGGGGGGGCCCCAGCATTTT
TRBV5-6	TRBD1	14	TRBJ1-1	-	CASSYRGLNTEAFF	TGTGCCAGCAGTTACAGGGGCTTGAACACTGAAGCTTTCTTT
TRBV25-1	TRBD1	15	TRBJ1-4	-	CASSAHRGSNEKLFF	TGTGCCAGCAGTGCGCACAGGGGATCAAATGAAAAACTGTTTTTT
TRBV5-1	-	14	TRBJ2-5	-	CASSLEKGEETQYF	TGCGCCAGCAGCTTGGAGAAAGGGGAAGAGACCCAGTACTTC
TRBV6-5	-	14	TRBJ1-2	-	CASSPQGGDYGYTF	TGTGCCAGCAGTCCTCAGGGCGGAGACTATGGCTACACCTTC
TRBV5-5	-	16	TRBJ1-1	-	CASSSAEQPLGTEAFF	TGTGCCAGCAGCTCGGCCGAACAGCCTCTTGGCACTGAAGCTTTCTTT
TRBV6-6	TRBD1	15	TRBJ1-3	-	CASRRDRSSGNTIYF	TGTGCCAGCAGGCGGGACAGAAGCTCTGGAAACACCATATATTTT
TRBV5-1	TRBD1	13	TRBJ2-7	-	CASSLTGFDEQYF	TGCGCCAGCAGCCTGACAGGGTTCGACGAGCAGTACTTC
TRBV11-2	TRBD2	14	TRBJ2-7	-	CASSPGLAAYEQYF	TGTGCCAGCAGCCCGGGACTAGCCGCCTACGAGCAGTACTTC
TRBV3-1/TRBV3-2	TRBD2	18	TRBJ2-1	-	CASSQGLAGGGFYNEQFF	TGTGCCAGCAGCCAAGGACTAGCGGGGGGAGGCTTTTACAATGAGCAGTTCTTC
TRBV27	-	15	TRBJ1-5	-	CASSFGGGRIQPQHF	TGTGCCAGCAGTTTTGGGGGCGGAAGGATCCAGCCCCAGCATTTT
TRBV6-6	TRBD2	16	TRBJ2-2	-	CASRLGLAGDTGELFF	TGTGCCAGCAGGCTAGGACTAGCGGGAGACACCGGGGAGCTGTTTTTT
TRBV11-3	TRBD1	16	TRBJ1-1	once	CASSSATGQGSTEAFF	TGTGCCAGCAGCTCCGCTACGGGACAGGGGTCCACTGAAGCTTTCTTT
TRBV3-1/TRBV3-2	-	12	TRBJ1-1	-	CASSQARTEAFF	TGTGCCAGCAGCCAAGCACGGACTGAAGCTTTCTTT
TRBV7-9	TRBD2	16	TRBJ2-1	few	CASSQRAGGGYNEQFF	TGTGCCAGCAGCCAAAGGGCGGGAGGGGGTTACAATGAGCAGTTCTTC
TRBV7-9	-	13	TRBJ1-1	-	CASSLTLGTEAFF	TGTGCCAGCAGCTTAACGCTAGGCACTGAAGCTTTCTTT
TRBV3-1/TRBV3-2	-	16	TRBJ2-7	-	CASSQHSREIGNEQYF	TGTGCCAGCAGCCAACACAGCAGGGAAATAGGAAACGAGCAGTACTTC
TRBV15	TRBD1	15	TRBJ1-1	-	CATSRGGQDNTEAFF	TGTGCCACCAGCAGAGGCGGACAGGATAACACTGAAGCTTTCTTT
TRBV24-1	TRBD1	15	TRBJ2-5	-	CATSDSRQGGETQYF	TGTGCCACCAGTGACTCCCGACAGGGGGGAGAGACCCAGTACTTC
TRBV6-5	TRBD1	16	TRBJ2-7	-	CASSYLGQGRRNEQYF	TGTGCCAGCAGTTATTTGGGACAGGGTAGGAGGAACGAGCAGTACTTC
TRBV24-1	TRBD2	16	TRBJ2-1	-	CATSDPTSGYDNEQFF	TGTGCCACCAGTGACCCGACTAGCGGATACGACAATGAGCAGTTCTTC
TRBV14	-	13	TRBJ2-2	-	CASSQGRPGELFF	TGTGCCAGCAGCCAAGGGCGGCCCGGGGAGCTGTTTTTT
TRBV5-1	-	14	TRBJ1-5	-	CASSLRGGNQPQHF	TGCGCCAGCAGTTTGCGGGGGGGCAATCAGCCCCAGCATTTT
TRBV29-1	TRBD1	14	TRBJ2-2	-	CSVARGLGTGELFF	TGCAGCGTTGCGAGGGGGCTAGGGACCGGGGAGCTGTTTTTT
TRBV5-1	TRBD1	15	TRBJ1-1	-	CASSIRTGEGTEAFF	TGCGCCAGCAGCATTCGGACAGGGGAGGGCACTGAAGCTTTCTTT
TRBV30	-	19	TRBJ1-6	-	CAWSVWVLRDSSYNSPLHF	TGTGCCTGGAGTGTATGGGTGTTGAGGGATAGCTCCTATAATTCACCCCTCCACTTT
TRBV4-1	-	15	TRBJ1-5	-	CASSQVVTGNQPQHF	TGCGCCAGCAGCCAAGTCGTCACAGGGAATCAGCCCCAGCATTTT
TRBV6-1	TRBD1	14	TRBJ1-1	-	CASSENRGYTEAFF	TGTGCCAGCAGTGAAAACAGGGGGTACACTGAAGCTTTCTTT
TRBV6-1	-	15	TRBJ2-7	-	CASSEFSRVGYEQYF	TGTGCCAGCAGTGAATTCTCCAGGGTAGGCTACGAGCAGTACTTC
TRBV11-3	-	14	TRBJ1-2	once	CASSLAATSYGYTF	TGTGCCAGCAGCTTAGCCGCCACAAGCTATGGCTACACCTTC
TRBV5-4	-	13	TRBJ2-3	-	CASRRSYADTQYF	TGTGCCAGCAGGCGTAGTTACGCAGATACGCAGTATTTT
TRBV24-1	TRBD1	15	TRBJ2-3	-	CATSEPRQGADTQYF	TGTGCCACCAGTGAGCCTCGACAGGGGGCAGATACGCAGTATTTT
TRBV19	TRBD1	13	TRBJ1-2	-	CASSITQGSGYTF	TGTGCCAGTAGTATTACACAGGGGAGCGGCTACACCTTC
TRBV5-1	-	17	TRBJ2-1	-	CASSLGSSSGSYNEQFF	TGCGCCAGCAGCTTGGGTTCGAGTAGCGGAAGTTACAATGAGCAGTTCTTC
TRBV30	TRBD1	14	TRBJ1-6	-	CAWSMGQGNSPLHF	TGTGCCTGGAGTATGGGACAGGGAAATTCACCCCTCCACTTT
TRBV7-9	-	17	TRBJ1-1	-	CASSLGGRGRGNTEAFF	TGTGCCAGCAGCTTAGGGGGGAGGGGAAGAGGGAACACTGAAGCTTTCTTT
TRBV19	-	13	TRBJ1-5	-	CASSIRLNQPQHF	TGTGCCAGTAGTATTCGGTTAAATCAGCCCCAGCATTTT
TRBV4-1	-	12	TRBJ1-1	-	CASSPGGLRAFF	TGCGCCAGCAGCCCGGGGGGGTTGAGGGCTTTCTTT
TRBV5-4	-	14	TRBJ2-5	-	CASSPGTTPETQYF	TGTGCCAGCAGCCCCGGTACTACGCCAGAGACCCAGTACTTC
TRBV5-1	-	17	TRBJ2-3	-	CASSLDSLGTSTDTQYF	TGCGCCAGCAGCTTGGATTCCCTAGGGACTAGCACAGATACGCAGTATTTT
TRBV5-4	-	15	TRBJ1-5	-	CASSLGGREHQPQHF	TGTGCCAGCAGCTTGGGGGGGCGCGAGCATCAGCCCCAGCATTTT
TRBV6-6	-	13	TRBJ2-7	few	CASSRELLYEQYF	TGTGCCAGTTCGAGAGAGCTCCTCTACGAGCAGTACTTC
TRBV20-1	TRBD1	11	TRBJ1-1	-	CSATGPGEAFF	TGCAGTGCGACAGGGCCTGGGGAAGCTTTCTTT
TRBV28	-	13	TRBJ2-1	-	CASSLVRGNEQFF	TGTGCCAGCAGTTTAGTGAGGGGGAATGAGCAGTTCTTC
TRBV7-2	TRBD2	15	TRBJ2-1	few	CASSPSGGFYNEQFF	TGTGCCAGCAGCCCCTCCGGGGGGTTCTACAATGAGCAGTTCTTC
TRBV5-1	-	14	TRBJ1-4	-	CASGSGQMNEKLFF	TGCGCCAGCGGCTCAGGACAGATGAATGAAAAACTGTTTTTT
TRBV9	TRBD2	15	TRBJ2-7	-	CASSEGTSGVYEQYF	TGTGCCAGCAGCGAGGGGACTAGCGGGGTGTACGAGCAGTACTTC
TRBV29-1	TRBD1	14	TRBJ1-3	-	CSVGGGTVTNTIYF	TGCAGCGTTGGCGGGGGGACAGTAACAAACACCATATATTTT
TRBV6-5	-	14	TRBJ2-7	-	CASSRTRYSYEQYF	TGTGCCAGCAGCCGTACGCGGTATTCCTACGAGCAGTACTTC
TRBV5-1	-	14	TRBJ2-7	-	CASSLTGTNYEQYF	TGCGCCAGCAGCCTAACAGGGACGAACTACGAGCAGTACTTC